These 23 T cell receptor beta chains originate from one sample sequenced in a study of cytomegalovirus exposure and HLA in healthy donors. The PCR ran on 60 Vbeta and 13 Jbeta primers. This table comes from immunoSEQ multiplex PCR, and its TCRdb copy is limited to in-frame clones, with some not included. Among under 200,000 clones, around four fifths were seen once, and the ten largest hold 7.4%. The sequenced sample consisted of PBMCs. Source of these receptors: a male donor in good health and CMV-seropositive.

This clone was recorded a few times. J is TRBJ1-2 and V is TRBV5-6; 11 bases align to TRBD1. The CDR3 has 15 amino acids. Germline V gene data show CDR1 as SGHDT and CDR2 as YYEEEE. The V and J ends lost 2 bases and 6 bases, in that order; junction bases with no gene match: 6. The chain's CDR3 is CASSFGQGAQNGYTF. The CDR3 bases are TGTGCCAGCAGCTTCGGACAGGGGGCGCAGAATGGCTACACCTTC.

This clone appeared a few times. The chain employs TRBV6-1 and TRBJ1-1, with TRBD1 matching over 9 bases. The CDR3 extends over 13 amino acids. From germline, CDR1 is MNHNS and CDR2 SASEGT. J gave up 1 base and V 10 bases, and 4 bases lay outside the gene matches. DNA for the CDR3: TGTGCCATCGAGACAGGGGGGAACACTGAAGCTTTCTTT. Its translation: CAIETGGNTEAFF.

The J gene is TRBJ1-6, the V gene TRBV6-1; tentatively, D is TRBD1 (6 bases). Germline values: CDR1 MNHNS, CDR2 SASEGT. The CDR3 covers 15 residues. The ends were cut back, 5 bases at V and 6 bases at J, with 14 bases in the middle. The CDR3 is CASSLTGSSNSPLHF. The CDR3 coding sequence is TGTGCCAGCAGTTTGACAGGCTCTAGTAATTCACCCCTCCACTTT.

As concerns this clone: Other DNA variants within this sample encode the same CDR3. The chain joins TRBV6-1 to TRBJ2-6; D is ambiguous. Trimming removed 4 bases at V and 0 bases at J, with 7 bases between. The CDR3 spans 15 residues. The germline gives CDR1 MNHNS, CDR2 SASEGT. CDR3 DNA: TGTGCCAGCAGTGGCGAGATCTCTGGGGCCAACGTCCTGACTTTC. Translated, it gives CASSGEISGANVLTF.

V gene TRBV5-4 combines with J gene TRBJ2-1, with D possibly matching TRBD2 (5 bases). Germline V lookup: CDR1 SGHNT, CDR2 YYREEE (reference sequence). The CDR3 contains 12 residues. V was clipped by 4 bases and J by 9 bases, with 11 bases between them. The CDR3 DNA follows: TGTGCCAGCAGCGCCGGACTTAGTGAGCAGTTCTTC. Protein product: CASSAGLSEQFF.

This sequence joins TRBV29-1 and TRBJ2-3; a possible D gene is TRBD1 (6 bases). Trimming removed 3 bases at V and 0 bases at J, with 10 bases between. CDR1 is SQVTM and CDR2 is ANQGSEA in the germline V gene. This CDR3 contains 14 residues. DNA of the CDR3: TGCAGCGTTGAGTCAGGGGCTAGCACAGATACGCAGTATTTT. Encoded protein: CSVESGASTDTQYF.

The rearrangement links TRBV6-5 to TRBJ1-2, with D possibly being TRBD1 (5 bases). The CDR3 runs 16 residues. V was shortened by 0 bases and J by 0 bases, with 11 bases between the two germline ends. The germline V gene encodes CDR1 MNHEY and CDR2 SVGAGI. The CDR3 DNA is TGTGCCAGCAGTTACTCGCCAGCAGGGCCTAACTATGGCTACACCTTC. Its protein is CASSYSPAGPNYGYTF.

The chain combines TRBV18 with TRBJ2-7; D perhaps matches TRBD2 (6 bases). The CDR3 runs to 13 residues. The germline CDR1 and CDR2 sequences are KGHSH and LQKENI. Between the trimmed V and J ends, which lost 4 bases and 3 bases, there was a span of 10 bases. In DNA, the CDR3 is TGTGCCAGCTCACAGGGGACTGACTACGAGCAGTACTTC. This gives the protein CASSQGTDYEQYF. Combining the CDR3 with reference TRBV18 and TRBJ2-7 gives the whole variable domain NAGVMQNPRHLVRRRGQEARLRCSPMKGHSHVYWYRQLPEEGLKFMVYLQKENIIDESGMPKERFSAEFPKEGPSILRIQQVVRGDSAAYFCASSQGTDYEQYFGPGTRLTVT.

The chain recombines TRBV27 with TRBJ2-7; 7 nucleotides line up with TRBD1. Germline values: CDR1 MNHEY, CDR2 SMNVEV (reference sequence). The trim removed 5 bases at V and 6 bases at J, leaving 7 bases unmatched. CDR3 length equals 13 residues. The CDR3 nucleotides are TGTGCCAGCAGTGACCCCGGGACAGTCGAGCAGTACTTC. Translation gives CASSDPGTVEQYF.

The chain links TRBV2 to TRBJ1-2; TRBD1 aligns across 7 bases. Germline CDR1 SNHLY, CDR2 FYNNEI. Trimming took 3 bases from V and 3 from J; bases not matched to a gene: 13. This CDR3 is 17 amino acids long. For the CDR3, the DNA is TGTGCCAGCAGTGAGGGACAGTTTGTAGTCCGAGACTATGGCTACACCTTC. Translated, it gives CASSEGQFVVRDYGYTF. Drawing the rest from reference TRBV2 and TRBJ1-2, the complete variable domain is EPEVTQTPSHQVTQMGQEVILRCVPISNHLYFYWYRQILGQKVEFLVSFYNNEISEKSEIFDDQFSVERPDGSNFTLKIRSTKLEDSAMYFCASSEGQFVVRDYGYTFGSGTRLTVV.

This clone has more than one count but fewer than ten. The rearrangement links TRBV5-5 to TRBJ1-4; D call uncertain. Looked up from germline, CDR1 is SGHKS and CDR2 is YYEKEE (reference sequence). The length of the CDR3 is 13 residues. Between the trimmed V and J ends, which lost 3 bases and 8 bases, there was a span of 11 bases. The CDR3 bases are TGTGCCAGCAGCTCCGGGAATCTCGAAAAACTGTTTTTT. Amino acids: CASSSGNLEKLFF.

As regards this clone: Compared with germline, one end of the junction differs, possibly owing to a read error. CDR3 DNA sequence: TGTTCCAGCACCGACGTGGGTCTTAGCGGTCACCCTCAAGAGACCCAGTACTTC. Translating it yields CSSTDVGLSGHPQETQYF. The chain recombines TRBV7-9 with TRBJ2-5; possibly TRBD2 for D (6 bases). CDR3 size: 18 residues. Germline CDR1 and CDR2: SEHNR and FQNEAQ (reference sequence).

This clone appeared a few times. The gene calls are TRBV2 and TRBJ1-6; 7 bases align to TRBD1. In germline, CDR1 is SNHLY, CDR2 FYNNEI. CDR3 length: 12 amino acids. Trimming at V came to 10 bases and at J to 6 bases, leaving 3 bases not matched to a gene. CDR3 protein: CATRDSNSPLHF. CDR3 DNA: TGTGCCACACGGGACAGTAATTCACCCCTCCACTTT.

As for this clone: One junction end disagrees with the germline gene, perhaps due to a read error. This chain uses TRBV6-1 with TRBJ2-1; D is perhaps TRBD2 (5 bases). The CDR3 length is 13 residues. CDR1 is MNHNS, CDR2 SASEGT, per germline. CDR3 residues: CASFEDSHNEQFF. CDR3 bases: TGTGCCAGCTTTGAGGACTCCCACAATGAGCAGTTCTTC.

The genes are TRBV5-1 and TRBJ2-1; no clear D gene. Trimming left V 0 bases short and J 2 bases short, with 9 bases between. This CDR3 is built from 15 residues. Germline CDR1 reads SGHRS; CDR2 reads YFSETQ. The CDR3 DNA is TGCGCCAGCAGCTTGGAGACTCCCCCCTACAATGAGCAGTTCTTC. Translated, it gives CASSLETPPYNEQFF.

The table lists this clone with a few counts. CDR3 sequence reads: CASSEPLSYEQYF. CDR3 bases: TGTGCCAGCAGTGAACCTCTTTCCTACGAGCAGTACTTC. The V and J genes are TRBV2 and TRBJ2-7, with D hard to call. Germline assignment: CDR1 SNHLY and CDR2 FYNNEI. This CDR3 comprises 13 residues. Trimming left V 2 bases short and J 1 base short, with 6 bases between.

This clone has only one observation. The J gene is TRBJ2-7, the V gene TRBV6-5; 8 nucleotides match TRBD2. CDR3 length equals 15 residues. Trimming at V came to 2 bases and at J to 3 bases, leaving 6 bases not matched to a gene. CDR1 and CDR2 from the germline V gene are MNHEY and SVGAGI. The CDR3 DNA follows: TGTGCCAGCAGTTACCCAGCGGGGGCCGGCTACGAGCAGTACTTC. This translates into CASSYPAGAGYEQYF.

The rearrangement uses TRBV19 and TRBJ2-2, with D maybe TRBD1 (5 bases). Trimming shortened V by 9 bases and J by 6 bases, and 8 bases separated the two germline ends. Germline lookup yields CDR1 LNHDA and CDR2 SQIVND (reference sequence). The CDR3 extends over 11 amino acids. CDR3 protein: CASRVAGELFF. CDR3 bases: TGTGCCAGCAGGGTCGCCGGGGAGCTGTTTTTT.

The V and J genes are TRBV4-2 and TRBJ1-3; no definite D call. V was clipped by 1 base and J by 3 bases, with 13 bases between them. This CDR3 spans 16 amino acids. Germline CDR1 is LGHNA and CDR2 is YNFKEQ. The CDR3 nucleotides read TGTGCCAGCAGCCAAGTCTTGGTGGGAGGTGGAAACACCATATATTTT. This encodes CASSQVLVGGGNTIYF.

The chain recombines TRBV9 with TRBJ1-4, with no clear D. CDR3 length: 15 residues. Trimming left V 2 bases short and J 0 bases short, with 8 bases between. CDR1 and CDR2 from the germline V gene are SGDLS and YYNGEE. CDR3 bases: TGTGCCAGCAGCGTCGAGCTTCCAACTAATGAAAAACTGTTTTTT. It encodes CASSVELPTNEKLFF. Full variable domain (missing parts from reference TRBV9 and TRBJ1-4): DSGVTQTPKHLITATGQRVTLRCSPRSGDLSVYWYQQSLDQGLQFLIQYYNGEERAKGNILERFSAQQFPDLHSELNLSSLELGDSALYFCASSVELPTNEKLFFGSGTQLSVL.

The CDR3 DNA sequence: TGTGCCAGCAGCTTGGGCCACCGCTACGAGCAGTACTTC. As protein: CASSLGHRYEQYF. This chain uses TRBV7-2 with TRBJ2-7; D gene ambiguous. The CDR3 length is 13 residues. Germline V gene sequence: CDR1 SGHTA, CDR2 FQGNSA. Trimming cost V 3 bases and J 3 bases, with 9 bases left between them.

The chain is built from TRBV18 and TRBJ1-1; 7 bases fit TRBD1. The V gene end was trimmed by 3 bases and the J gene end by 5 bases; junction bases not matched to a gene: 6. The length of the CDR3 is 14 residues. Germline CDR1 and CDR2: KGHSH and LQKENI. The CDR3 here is CASSPTGAGTEAFF. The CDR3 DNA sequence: TGTGCCAGCTCACCTACAGGGGCCGGGACTGAAGCTTTCTTT.

The CDR3 region has the DNA TGTGCCAGCAGCTTAGATTCGGGGGTCCTCAACACCGGGGAGCTGTTTTTT. Amino acid sequence: CASSLDSGVLNTGELFF. V usage is TRBV11-2 and J usage is TRBJ2-2; D might be TRBD2 (6 bases). This CDR3 comprises 17 residues. Germline CDR1 SGHAT, CDR2 FQNNGV. The V and J ends lost 0 bases and 2 bases respectively, with 13 bases between them.